The clone carrying this T cell receptor (beta chain) was seen ten or more times. These data belong to a study of T cells in Graves' hyperthyroidism and ophthalmopathy. The definition of stable Graves' hyperthyroidism was no ophthalmopathy progression within 18 months. This CDR3 has 14 residues. Germline V gene data show CDR1 as GTSNPN and CDR2 as SVGIG (reference sequence). The V end lost 0 bases, the J end lost 3 bases, and 12 bases lay between the germline ends. Authors of the study amplified TCR beta CDR3 regions from RNA transcripts. The study used the HTBI primer set for a first-round RT-PCR of the TCR CDR3. TCRdb re-called the multiplex PCR reads with MiXCR, one entry per CDR3 protein. The sample lists 200,000 to 250,000 distinct CDR3 sequences, 15% to 20% occurring once.

The chain uses TRBV30 and TRBJ2-7; weak D call: TRBD2 (6 bases). The receptor was derived from a man aged 50-60 years with Graves' hyperthyroidism. The sequencing sample was made of blood. CDR3 amino acids: CAWSVTGRGYEQYF. The DNA for the CDR3 is TGTGCCTGGAGTGTAACCGGGAGAGGCTACGAGCAGTACTTC.